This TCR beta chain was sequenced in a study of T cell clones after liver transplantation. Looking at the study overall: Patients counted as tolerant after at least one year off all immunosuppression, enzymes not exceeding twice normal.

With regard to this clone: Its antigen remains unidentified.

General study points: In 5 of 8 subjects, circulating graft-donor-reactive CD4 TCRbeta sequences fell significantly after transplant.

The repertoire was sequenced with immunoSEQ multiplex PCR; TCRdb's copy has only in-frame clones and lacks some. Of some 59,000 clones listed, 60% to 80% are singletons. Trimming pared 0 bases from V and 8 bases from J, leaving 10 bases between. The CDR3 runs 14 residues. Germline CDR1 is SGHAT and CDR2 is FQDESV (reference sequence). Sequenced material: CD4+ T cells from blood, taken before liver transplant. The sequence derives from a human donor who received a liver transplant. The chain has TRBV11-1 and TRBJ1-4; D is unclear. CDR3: CASSLALSGEKLFF. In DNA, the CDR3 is TGTGCCAGCAGCTTAGCGTTGTCGGGAGAAAAACTGTTTTTT.